These 28 T cell receptor beta chains came from one sample sequenced in a study of blood T cells in healthy people across ages. Primed by a sample-barcoded 5' primer and a J-beta primer mix, a second PCR proceeded for about 6 to 12 cycles. One entry per CDR3 protein results from TCRdb running MiXCR on the 5' RACE reads. This table holds more than 1.4 million distinct CDR3 sequences, roughly 45% found once. Sequencing was done on a sample of blood. The receptors shown here come from a woman aged 18-29 years in good health.

This clonotype turned up a few times. The J gene is TRBJ1-6, the V gene TRBV20-1; TRBD1 matches 9 bases. V gave up 3 bases and J gave up 8 bases; unmatched junction bases: 5. CDR1 DFQATT and CDR2 SNEGSKA come from the germline V gene (reference sequence). This CDR3 contains 14 residues. CDR3 in amino acids: CSARKDRGDSPLHF. The CDR3 DNA reads as TGCAGTGCTAGGAAGGACAGGGGCGATTCACCCCTCCACTTT.

The CDR3 sequence is CASSQDLPLNTEAFF. CDR3 sequence (DNA): TGTGCCAGCAGCCAAGACTTACCCCTGAACACTGAAGCTTTCTTT. The chain links TRBV14 to TRBJ1-1, with D unclear. Germline assignment: CDR1 SGHDN and CDR2 FVKESK. With 0 bases removed from V and 0 bases from J, the gap between germline ends came to 8 bases. The CDR3 is 15 residues long.

The V gene is TRBV5-1, the J gene TRBJ2-2; D not certain. Trimming removed 0 bases from V and 5 bases from J, with 8 bases in between. The CDR3 is made up of 14 amino acids. The germline gives CDR1 SGHRS, CDR2 YFSETQ. DNA for the CDR3: TGCGCCAGCAGCTTGGAAGGGCCGACCGGGGAGCTGTTTTTT. Its translation is CASSLEGPTGELFF.

The chain carries TRBV12-3 or TRBV12-4 and TRBJ2-4; D remains unclear. CDR3 length equals 14 residues. V was clipped by 6 bases and J by 1 base, with 10 bases between them. The CDR3 DNA reads as TGTGCCAGCAGGGGGTTGAACGCCAAAAACATTCAGTACTTC. It is translated as CASRGLNAKNIQYF.

The chain employs TRBV7-2 and TRBJ2-1; 8 bases map to TRBD2. The J call is uncertain, as TRBJ2-7 better fits the DNA end. There are 14 residues in the CDR3. Germline CDR1 SGHTA, CDR2 FQGNSA. As DNA, the CDR3 is TGTGCCAGCAGCCCAGGACTAGCTTTCAATGAGCAGTACTTC. Translation: CASSPGLAFNEQYF.

This clonotype was recorded many times. For the CDR3, the DNA is TGCAGTGCTATCAACCCGGAGGCCAGCGGGGCTAGCACAGATACGCAGTATTTT. This translates into CSAINPEASGASTDTQYF. The chain couples TRBV20-1 to TRBJ2-3, with 7 bases fitting TRBD2. Per germline, CDR1 DFQATT and CDR2 SNEGSKA (reference sequence). V shed 4 bases and J 0 bases; nucleotides not matched to a gene: 16. This CDR3 is 18 amino acids long.

This clonotype was recorded only once. V is TRBV2 and J is TRBJ2-1, with 7 positions matching TRBD2. Germline V gene sequence: CDR1 SNHLY, CDR2 FYNNEI. V lost 6 bases to trimming and J lost 6 bases; unmatched junction nucleotides: 11. The CDR3 loop spans 15 amino acids. The CDR3 loop is CASSPGRLAVNEQFF. The CDR3 DNA reads as TGTGCCAGCAGCCCGGGGAGACTAGCAGTCAATGAGCAGTTCTTC.

The chain uses TRBV20-1 and TRBJ2-5; D call uncertain. The J call may be incorrect, as the DNA end agrees better with TRBJ2-1. Germline V CDR1 and CDR2: DFQATT, SNEGSKA (reference sequence). The CDR3 totals 12 residues. The chain's CDR3 is CSASEQQETQFF. The CDR3 DNA reads as TGCAGTGCTTCAGAGCAGCAAGAGACCCAGTTCTTC.

The rearrangement uses TRBV20-1 and TRBJ1-1; tentatively, D is TRBD1 (5 bases). Per germline, CDR1 DFQATT and CDR2 SNEGSKA (reference sequence). The CDR3 is 14 amino acids. Trimming left V 0 bases short and J 1 base short, with 9 bases between. CDR3 in amino acids: CSARDPRGNTEAFF. The CDR3 DNA reads TGCAGTGCTAGAGATCCTAGGGGGAACACTGAAGCTTTCTTT.

As to this clonotype: The germline gene is not matched at one end of the junction; a read error may be the cause. This chain joins TRBV11-2 and TRBJ2-1; the D gene is possibly TRBD2 (6 bases). The CDR3 contains 13 residues. Germline CDR1 is SGHAT and CDR2 is FQNNGV. The CDR3: CASREGMNNGQFF. The CDR3 DNA is TGTGCCAGCAGGGAGGGTATGAACAATGGGCAGTTCTTC.

The J gene is TRBJ2-5, the V gene TRBV21-1; the D call of TRBD1 is as the table states it, not checked on the DNA. The DNA matches TRBJ2-7 better at its end, which makes the J call doubtful. TRBV21-1 represents a pseudogene. The CDR3 extends over 15 amino acids. CDR3 DNA sequence: TGTGCCAGCAGCAAAGAAGGGACAGGGGCCTACGAGCAGTACTTC. This encodes CASSKEGTGAYEQYF.

This clonotype was observed a handful of times. This sequence joins TRBV25-1 and TRBJ2-1, with 11 bases fitting TRBD2. Germline loops: CDR1 MGHDK, CDR2 SYGVNS. V was clipped by 3 bases and J by 14 bases; unmatched bases: 6. There are 13 residues in the CDR3. DNA of the CDR3: TGTGCCAGCAGTGATAATAGCGGGGGGGCCGAGTTCTTC. This translates into CASSDNSGGAEFF.

The chain combines TRBV20-1 with TRBJ1-1, with D unclear. V was cut by 0 bases and J by 3 bases, with 8 bases left in between. The CDR3 has 13 amino acids. Germline CDR1 reads DFQATT; CDR2 reads SNEGSKA (reference sequence). CDR3 region: CSARDSSHTEAFF. For the CDR3, the DNA is TGCAGTGCTAGAGACTCAAGTCACACTGAAGCTTTCTTT.

The chain joins TRBV4-1 to TRBJ2-7; no firm D call. The V gene lost 4 bases and the J gene lost 3 bases, with 16 bases spanning the gap. The CDR3 covers 15 residues. Germline-derived CDR1 and CDR2 are MGHRA and YSYEKL. CDR3 amino acids: CASSPGGHSDYEQYF. CDR3 DNA sequence: TGCGCCAGCAGCCCAGGCGGCCACTCGGACTACGAGCAGTACTTC.

The chain couples TRBV6-6 to TRBJ2-1; TRBD1 aligns across 7 bases. J gave up 7 bases and V 6 bases, and 12 bases lay outside the gene matches. CDR1 is MNHNY, CDR2 SVGAGI, per germline (reference sequence). The CDR3 length is 15 residues. The CDR3 is CASSLEQGLMNEQFF. The CDR3 DNA sequence: TGTGCCAGCAGCCTAGAACAGGGGTTGATGAATGAGCAGTTCTTC.

This clonotype was seen only a few times. This may stem from a read error, because a much larger clone lies one nucleotide away. The chain couples TRBV25-1 to TRBJ2-1; D is possibly TRBD2 (5 bases). The CDR3 consists of 13 residues. V dropped 8 bases and J dropped 8 bases, with 16 bases sitting between them. Germline V gene sequence: CDR1 MGHDK, CDR2 SYGVNS. The CDR3 DNA sequence: TGTGCCAGCGCCAAGGACGGGGTGGATGAGCAGTTCTTC. The encoded protein is CASAKDGVDEQFF.

CDR3 DNA sequence: TGTGCCAGCTCACCCGACAGAGCTCAAGAGACCCAGTTCTTC. Amino acids: CASSPDRAQETQFF. The V call is TRBV18, the J call TRBJ2-5, with a possible D match to TRBD1 (5 bases). The end of the DNA aligns better with TRBJ2-1, so the J call may be wrong. Germline V CDR1 and CDR2: KGHSH, LQKENI. This CDR3 comprises 14 residues.

This clonotype appeared a few times. This chain links TRBV28 with TRBJ1-1, with D hard to call. V was shortened by 4 bases and J by 11 bases, with 29 bases between the two germline ends. Germline assignment: CDR1 MDHEN and CDR2 SYDVKM. The CDR3 is made up of 17 amino acids. DNA of the CDR3: TGTGCCAGCAGTTCCCCGGGAAGTTCGGACCAACCGGACGTGGCTTTCTTT. Encoded protein: CASSSPGSSDQPDVAFF.

This clonotype appeared a few times. The V gene is TRBV5-1, the J gene TRBJ2-3, with D unclear. CDR1 is SGHRS, CDR2 YFSETQ, per germline. Trimming shortened V by 3 bases and J by 4 bases, and 9 bases separated the two germline ends. The CDR3 runs 13 residues. The CDR3: CASSWTQADTQYF. The CDR3 DNA reads as TGCGCCAGCAGCTGGACCCAAGCAGATACGCAGTATTTT.

The chain has TRBV6-6 and TRBJ2-7, with 10 nucleotides matching TRBD2. The CDR3 consists of 15 residues. Germline lookup yields CDR1 MNHNY and CDR2 SVGAGI (reference sequence). V shed 5 bases, J shed 2 bases, and the junction held 6 bases outside the gene matches. In nucleotides, the CDR3 is TGTGCCAGCAGTGGTAGCGGGAGGACCCCCTACGAGCAGTACTTC. This codes for CASSGSGRTPYEQYF.

In its sample, this clonotype was seen once. Its ends do not fully match the called genes, so a read error is possible. This chain links TRBV10-3 with TRBJ2-6; 10 bases map to TRBD2. Germline V gene lookup returns CDR1 ENHRY and CDR2 SYGVKD. This CDR3 has 19 amino acids. DNA for the CDR3: TGTGCCATCAGCCCTCTAGCGGGGGTGGGGCATGACGGGGCCAACGTCCTGGCTTTC. It codes for CAISPLAGVGHDGANVLAF.

In this sample, this clonotype turned up a few times. CDR3: CSARSGGASTDTQYF. The DNA for the CDR3 is TGCAGTGCTAGATCAGGGGGCGCCAGCACAGATACGCAGTATTTT. V is TRBV20-1 and J is TRBJ2-3, with 8 bases identical to TRBD1. With V trimmed by 2 bases and J by 0 bases, 4 bases remained unmatched. The CDR3 totals 15 residues. Germline V lookup: CDR1 DFQATT, CDR2 SNEGSKA (reference sequence).

In its sample, this clonotype was seen a few times. This chain uses TRBV27 with TRBJ2-1; 8 bases fit TRBD1. The CDR3 consists of 15 residues. Germline CDR1 reads MNHEY; CDR2 reads SMNVEV (reference sequence). The trim removed 3 bases at V and 5 bases at J, leaving 6 bases unmatched. CDR3 nucleotides: TGTGCCAGCAGTTTCTCGACAGGGGCGCACAATGAGCAGTTCTTC. Its translation is CASSFSTGAHNEQFF.

The rearrangement joins TRBV29-1 to TRBJ1-1; no definite D call. Trimming stripped 5 bases from V and 0 bases from J, with 10 bases between. The CDR3 is made up of 13 amino acids. Germline CDR1 SQVTM, CDR2 ANQGSEA. CDR3 sequence reads: CSVHGRMNTEAFF. The CDR3 nucleotides read TGCAGCGTTCACGGACGGATGAACACTGAAGCTTTCTTT.

On this clonotype: An end of the junction does not agree with germline; a read error may underlie this. This chain connects TRBV7-3 to TRBJ2-1; 8 bases match TRBD2. In germline, CDR1 is SGHTA, CDR2 FQGTGA. The CDR3 spans 18 residues. CDR3 in amino acids: CAGSPRFVGTRGRNEQFF. CDR3 DNA: TGTGCCGGCAGCCCCCGATTTGTTGGGACTAGAGGTCGCAATGAGCAGTTCTTC.

This clonotype was seen more than once but under ten times. The gene calls are TRBV12-3 or TRBV12-4 and TRBJ2-7; 7 bases map to TRBD1. The CDR3 runs to 14 residues. J was trimmed by 2 bases and V by 6 bases; bases with no gene match: 7. The CDR3 region has the DNA TGTGCCAGCAGCGAAAAGACAGGGCCCTACGAGCAGTACTTC. It specifies CASSEKTGPYEQYF.

This clonotype has just a few counts. The chain couples TRBV12-3 or TRBV12-4 to TRBJ2-7; possibly TRBD2 for D (5 bases). This CDR3 region has 15 residues. V dropped 5 bases and J dropped 7 bases, with 21 bases sitting between them. CDR3: CASSRSGDSYNEQYF. The CDR3 DNA follows: TGTGCCAGCAGTCGTTCCGGGGATTCCTACAATGAGCAGTACTTC.

The rearrangement uses TRBV5-8 and TRBJ1-5; D is perhaps TRBD1 (5 bases). Germline CDR1 reads SGHTS; CDR2 reads YDEGEE. Trimming shortened V by 4 bases and J by 0 bases, and 11 bases separated the two germline ends. This CDR3 is built from 15 residues. CDR3 sequence reads: CASSHRTYSNQPQHF. In DNA form, the CDR3 reads TGTGCCAGCAGCCACAGGACTTATAGCAATCAGCCCCAGCATTTT.